Sequencing of this TCR beta chain was carried out in a study of radiotherapy plus CTLA-4 blockade in lung cancer. There are 15 residues in the CDR3. V lost 9 bases, J lost 4 bases, and 10 bases stayed unmatched. The germline CDR1 and CDR2 sequences are SNHLY and FYNNEI. Sequenced by immunoSEQ multiplex PCR; TCRdb stores in-frame clones only, minus some. Among under 100,000 clones listed, around four fifths were seen once. This TCR was recovered from a human donor with non-small cell lung cancer that progressed on radiotherapy plus ipilimumab. The sequences come from peripheral blood, collected from a patient treated with radiotherapy plus ipilimumab. The chain recombines TRBV2 with TRBJ1-1, with 11 positions matching TRBD1. The CDR3 protein is CARKLLGQGGTEAFF. CDR3 bases: TGTGCCAGGAAACTTTTGGGACAGGGGGGCACTGAAGCTTTCTTT.